This T cell receptor (beta chain) was sequenced during a study of identical twins. Overall study findings and caveats: Abundant beta clonotypes from cord blood had fewer insertions, unlike memory repertoires, which showed none. Twin pairs' shared out-of-frame alpha sequences were enriched in low generation probability.

A few counts support this clonotype. The antigen is undetermined. The V segment lost 6 bases and the J segment 1 base; nucleotides outside the gene matches: 2. The CDR3 loop spans 14 amino acids. In germline, CDR1 is MDHEN, CDR2 SYDVKM. TCRdb used MiXCR to reprocess the 5' RACE reads, holding one entry per CDR3 protein. The data contain 690,000 or so distinct CDR3 sequences, over 8.5% of them singletons. The data were also submitted as part of a second study, on yellow fever vaccine responses in identical twins. Per that study: Twins reportedly appeared to share part of their vaccine T cell response while keeping part individual.

The chain is built from TRBV28 and TRBJ2-4, with TRBD1 identical over 8 bases. Material: PBMCs. This receptor was taken from a woman under 30 in good health. The CDR3 coding sequence is TGTGCCAGCAGGAGACAGGGGGCCAAAAACATTCAGTACTTC. Protein sequence: CASRRQGAKNIQYF.